The 32 T cell receptor beta chains below were found in one sample sequenced in a study of T cell clonality in common variable immunodeficiency. Study findings and constraints: Reportedly, TCR beta sequences from common variable immunodeficiency showed fewer deletions and N-nucleotide insertions.

TCRdb's copy holds only in-frame clones and misses some; the assay was immunoSEQ multiplex PCR. The sample includes almost 20,000 clones, none of them occurring once. No antigen is known for these receptors. The sequenced material came from peripheral blood mononuclear cells. Receptor source: a human donor with common variable immunodeficiency.

A word on this clone: Read sequence stops 3 residues before the CDR3 end, and the germline J gene provides the missing end. V is TRBV5-3 and J is TRBJ2-1, with a tentative D call TRBD2 (6 bases). TRBV5-3 is an open reading frame whose function is uncertain. The V end lost 4 bases, the J end lost 7 bases, and 12 bases lay between the germline ends. This CDR3 is 13 amino acids long. Incomplete CDR3 DNA: TGTGCCAGAAGCCCCAGGGAGGTAAATGAG. Translation: CARSPREVNE. The full-length CDR3 reads as CARSPREVNEQFF.

This clone was seen only a few times. The read terminates 3 residues ahead of where the CDR3 ends, so the germline J gene completes it. The chain combines TRBV2 with TRBJ2-5, with 7 bases identical to TRBD1. Germline values: CDR1 SNHLY, CDR2 FYNNEI. Trimming removed 5 bases from V and 5 bases from J; junction bases left unmatched: 5. The CDR3 totals 13 residues. This chain's CDR3 is CASSQQGRETQYF. Partial CDR3 DNA: TGTGCCAGCAGTCAACAGGGGCGGGAGACC.

This clone was counted many times. The CDR3 spells CASRGLAGGLRGNEQFF. The sequenced CDR3 bases are TGTGCCAGTAGGGGACTAGCGGGAGGGCTGAGGGGCAATGAG. The genes are TRBV19 and TRBJ2-1, with 16 nucleotides matching TRBD2. Read sequence stops 3 residues before the CDR3 end, and the germline J gene provides the missing end. The CDR3 covers 17 residues. V was pared by 6 bases and J by 6 bases, with 8 bases of the junction left unmatched. Germline CDR1 and CDR2: LNHDA and SQIVND (reference sequence).

This clone occurred many times. The missing CDR3 end, 3 residues past where the read stops, is filled in from the germline J gene. The rearrangement joins TRBV2 to TRBJ1-2; D not certain. Germline-derived CDR1 and CDR2 are SNHLY and FYNNEI. This CDR3 spans 12 amino acids. CDR3 DNA (partial): TGTGCCAGCAGCGTACGACTGGAAGGC. This encodes CASSVRLEG. The full CDR3 protein reads CASSVRLEGYTF.

This clone was seen repeatedly, ten times or more. The read finishes 3 residues shy of the CDR3 end, and the germline J gene is used to complete it. The chain uses TRBV20-1 and TRBJ2-7, with 8 positions matching TRBD2. V shed 3 bases, J shed 3 bases, and the junction held 10 bases outside the gene matches. CDR1 and CDR2 from the germline V gene are DFQATT and SNEGSKA (reference sequence). CDR3 length: 15 residues. CDR3 DNA, as far as it was read: TGCAGTGCTAGCTTTCTCGGCGGGGGGAACTACGAG. Translation: CSASFLGGGNYE. From start to end, the CDR3 is CSASFLGGGNYEQYF.

The sample holds many counts of this clone. The CDR3 is cut off 3 residues early in the read; its end comes from the germline J gene. The genes are TRBV19 and TRBJ1-1; possibly TRBD1 for D (6 bases). This CDR3 is built from 16 residues. CDR1 is LNHDA and CDR2 is SQIVND in the germline V gene (reference sequence). The V and J ends lost 4 bases and 0 bases respectively, with 15 bases between them. CDR3 sequence: CASSRLIGQLNTEAFF. The part of the CDR3 DNA that was read is TGTGCCAGTAGTAGGCTAATCGGACAGTTGAACACTGAA.

The sample holds many counts of this clone. The read is 3 residues too short to cover the CDR3 end, so that end is filled in from the germline J gene. The chain couples TRBV7-9 to TRBJ2-3; no clear D gene. With 3 bases removed from V and 1 base from J, the gap between germline ends came to 8 bases. Germline CDR1 reads SEHNR; CDR2 reads FQNEAQ (reference sequence). The CDR3 contains 14 residues. Incomplete CDR3 DNA: TGTGCCAGCAGCTTGACAATGGGCACAGATACG. Encoded protein: CASSLTMGTDT. The whole CDR3 sequence reads CASSLTMGTDTQYF.

This clone was counted at least ten times. The read terminates 3 residues before the CDR3 end, so the remaining end is supplied by the germline J gene. This rearrangement joins TRBV5-6 to TRBJ2-1; possibly TRBD1 for D (6 bases). The CDR3 consists of 15 residues. V was trimmed by 5 bases and J by 5 bases, leaving 17 bases between them. Germline-derived CDR1 and CDR2 are SGHDT and YYEEEE. The CDR3 DNA, read in part, is TGTGCCAGCAGTTTAACGGGACACCCGAACAATGAG. The encoded protein is CASSLTGHPNNE. The CDR3 in its entirety is CASSLTGHPNNEQFF.

This clone was detected many times. The read falls 3 residues short of the CDR3 end, and the missing part is taken from the germline J gene. J is TRBJ2-7 and V is TRBV12-3 or TRBV12-4, with a possible D match to TRBD1 (6 bases). The CDR3 is 14 residues long. The germline V and J ends were trimmed by 7 bases and 4 bases, with 17 bases remaining between them. CDR3 DNA, as far as it was read: TGTGCCAGCAAGCCACAGGGTTTTCAATACGAG. Encoded protein: CASKPQGFQYE. The whole CDR3 protein reads CASKPQGFQYEQYF.

About this clone: The read stops 3 residues short of the end of the CDR3; the missing end is completed from the germline J gene. V and J are TRBV11-2 and TRBJ2-1; 15 nucleotides line up with TRBD2. This CDR3 region has 15 residues. From germline, CDR1 is SGHAT and CDR2 FQNNGV. Trimming removed 5 bases from V and 6 bases from J; junction bases left unmatched: 2. The sequenced part of the CDR3 DNA is TGTGCCAGCAGCACGGGACTAGCGGGAGGCAATGAG. It specifies CASSTGLAGGNE. The whole CDR3 sequence reads CASSTGLAGGNEQFF.

This clone was picked up many times. From the germline J gene comes the end of the CDR3, since the read stops 3 residues before it. The chain uses TRBV5-4 and TRBJ1-2, with no clear D. This CDR3 has 15 amino acids. Germline V gene lookup returns CDR1 SGHNT and CDR2 YYREEE (reference sequence). Trimming took 0 bases from V and 4 from J, leaving 13 bases between them. This chain's CDR3 is CASSLGSGHSYGYTF. The sequenced CDR3 bases are TGTGCCAGCAGCTTGGGGTCTGGGCATAGCTATGGC. Complete variable domain (other parts from reference TRBV5-4 and TRBJ1-2): ETGVTQSPTHLIKTRGQQVTLRCSSQSGHNTVSWYQQALGQGPQFIFQYYREEENGRGNFPPRFSGLQFPNYSSELNVNALELDDSALYLCASSLGSGHSYGYTFGSGTRLTVV.

This clone was detected many times. The CDR3 end falls 3 residues outside the read, so it is completed with the germline J gene. The chain links TRBV30 to TRBJ1-4; 7 nucleotides line up with TRBD1. Germline CDR1 GTSNPN, CDR2 SVGIG (reference sequence). The V and J ends lost 2 bases and 6 bases, in that order; junction bases with no gene match: 9. The length of the CDR3 is 15 residues. This chain's CDR3 is CAWSPGGTAHEKLFF. CDR3 DNA, as far as it was read: TGTGCCTGGAGTCCAGGGGGGACAGCTCATGAAAAA.

This clone has only a few counts. The CDR3 extends 3 residues past the end of the read, so its final part is completed from the germline J gene. The chain has TRBV6-1 and TRBJ2-3; 8 positions match TRBD2. CDR3 length: 17 residues. CDR1 and CDR2 (germline): MNHNS, SASEGT. V was pared by 1 base and J by 4 bases, with 10 bases of the junction left unmatched. The CDR3 protein is CASSEVLAGRIPDTQYF. The part of the CDR3 DNA that was read is TGTGCCAGCAGTGAAGTGCTAGCGGGTAGAATCCCAGATACG.

This clone was found a few times. The read stops 3 residues short of the end of the CDR3; the missing end is completed from the germline J gene. V and J are TRBV18 and TRBJ2-7; D remains unclear. Germline V gene sequence: CDR1 KGHSH, CDR2 LQKENI. The V end lost 1 base, the J end lost 2 bases, and 12 bases lay between the germline ends. The CDR3 loop spans 15 amino acids. Partial CDR3 DNA: TGTGCCAGCTCACCACGGGTCGAGACTCCCTACGAG. This translates into CASSPRVETPYE. The complete CDR3 protein is CASSPRVETPYEQYF.

Of note for this clone: Sequencing ends 3 residues short of the CDR3 end; the germline J gene provides the rest. V usage is TRBV11-2 and J usage is TRBJ2-7, with D unresolved. CDR1 is SGHAT and CDR2 is FQNNGV in the germline V gene. This CDR3 is built from 14 residues. Trimming pared 3 bases from V and 1 base from J, leaving 10 bases between. The part of the CDR3 DNA that was read is TGTGCCAGCAGCTTGTGGCGGAGTTCCTACGAG. Protein product: CASSLWRSSYE. The complete CDR3 reads CASSLWRSSYEQYF.

Many counts were recorded for this clone. The sequenced fragment ends 3 residues before the CDR3 boundary, so the rest is inferred from the germline J gene. The chain combines TRBV2 with TRBJ2-7, with 7 bases matching TRBD1. Germline V gene data show CDR1 as SNHLY and CDR2 as FYNNEI. The CDR3 covers 14 residues. J gave up 1 base and V 6 bases, and 6 bases lay outside the gene matches. CDR3 sequence: CASSLTQGSYEQYF. The CDR3 DNA, read in part, is TGTGCCAGCAGCCTAACACAGGGGTCCTACGAG.

This clone was observed at least ten times. Read coverage stops 3 residues before the CDR3 terminus; the germline J gene supplies the remainder. The chain joins TRBV6-1 to TRBJ1-2, with 7 bases lining up with TRBD1. Losses at the gene ends were 3 bases for V and 0 bases for J; bases not matched to a gene: 4. The CDR3 loop spans 15 amino acids. The germline V gene has CDR1 MNHNS and CDR2 SASEGT. CDR3 protein: CASSERTGANYGYTF. The part of the CDR3 DNA that was read is TGTGCCAGCAGTGAGCGGACAGGAGCTAACTATGGC.

Of note for this clone: The read ends 3 residues early relative to the CDR3; the germline J gene fills the gap. This chain uses TRBV18 with TRBJ2-7, with 11 positions matching TRBD2. J lost 4 bases, V lost 4 bases, and 3 bases had no gene match. This CDR3 is built from 14 residues. Germline assignment: CDR1 KGHSH and CDR2 LQKENI. CDR3 protein: CASSLSGRAYEQYF. The covered CDR3 bases are TGTGCCAGCTCACTTAGCGGGAGGGCATACGAG.

This clone came up many times. The read comes to an end 3 residues before the CDR3 does, leaving the germline J gene to fill in the end. The chain employs TRBV19 and TRBJ2-3; 7 bases are a match to TRBD2. The trim removed 4 bases at V and 5 bases at J, leaving 9 bases unmatched. Germline V gene data show CDR1 as LNHDA and CDR2 as SQIVND (reference sequence). This CDR3 contains 15 residues. Partial CDR3 DNA: TGTGCCAGTAGTAACCTACCGGGGGGAGGAGATACG. This gives the protein CASSNLPGGGDT. The whole CDR3 sequence is CASSNLPGGGDTQYF. Full variable domain (remainder filled in from reference TRBV19 and TRBJ2-3): DGGITQSPKYLFRKEGQNVTLSCEQNLNHDAMYWYRQDPGQGLRLIYYSQIVNDFQKGDIAEGYSVSREKKESFPLTVTSAQKNPTAFYLCASSNLPGGGDTQYFGPGTRLTVL.

This clone was seen many times. The DNA ends 3 residues before the CDR3 does, and the rest of the CDR3 is filled in from the germline J gene. The chain recombines TRBV30 with TRBJ1-1; TRBD1 might be the D (5 bases). V lost 7 bases and J lost 4, with 22 bases in between. In germline, CDR1 is GTSNPN, CDR2 SVGIG (reference sequence). CDR3 size: 15 residues. CDR3 bases read: TGTGCCTACTCAAGGGCAGGGAGGGCTTTCACTGAA. Translation: CAYSRAGRAFTE. The complete CDR3 sequence is CAYSRAGRAFTEAFF.

A few counts support this clone. Sequencing ends 3 residues short of the CDR3 end; the germline J gene provides the rest. The rearrangement uses TRBV7-2 and TRBJ2-5; perhaps TRBD2 as D (6 bases). V was clipped by 5 bases and J by 0 bases, with 13 bases between them. The CDR3 has 15 amino acids. The germline CDR1 and CDR2 sequences are SGHTA and FQGNSA. The CDR3 sequence: CASSPSRGNQETQYF. The covered CDR3 bases are TGTGCCAGCAGCCCCTCCCGGGGGAACCAAGAGACC.

This clone was seen repeatedly, ten times or more. From the germline J gene comes the end of the CDR3, since the read stops 3 residues before it. The chain recombines TRBV5-1 with TRBJ2-3; 10 bases fit TRBD2. The V gene's germline CDR1 is SGHRS and CDR2 YFSETQ. This CDR3 has 15 residues. V lost 5 bases and J lost 6; bases outside the gene matches: 9. The part of the CDR3 DNA that was read is TGCGCCAGCAGGTTAGCGGGAGGACCCTGGGATACG. This translates into CASRLAGGPWDT. The CDR3 in full is CASRLAGGPWDTQYF.

This clone was picked up many times. Read data end 3 residues before the CDR3 end; the end is taken from the germline J gene. The chain employs TRBV5-1 and TRBJ1-2; TRBD1 is a possible D gene (6 bases). This CDR3 contains 12 residues. The germline V and J ends were trimmed by 2 bases and 7 bases, with 9 bases remaining between them. Per germline, CDR1 SGHRS and CDR2 YFSETQ. The part of the CDR3 DNA that was read is TGCGCCAGCAGCTTACAGGGTACTGGC. Its translation: CASSLQGTG. The entire CDR3 protein reads CASSLQGTGYTF.

This clone has at least ten counts. The CDR3 is cut off 3 residues early in the read; its end comes from the germline J gene. V is TRBV7-3 and J is TRBJ2-3; D is unclear. Trimming took 4 bases from V and 8 from J, leaving 13 bases between them. The germline gives CDR1 SGHTA, CDR2 FQGTGA. The CDR3 covers 13 residues. CDR3 sequence: CASSSDQRVTQYF. The CDR3 DNA, read in part, is TGTGCCAGCAGCTCCGATCAGCGAGTTACG.

This clone was counted ten times or more. The CDR3 is cut off 3 residues early in the read; its end comes from the germline J gene. This chain joins TRBV28 and TRBJ2-3; no clear D gene. CDR3 length: 16 residues. Deletions cut 2 bases from V and 0 bases from J, with 12 bases between. CDR1 is MDHEN, CDR2 SYDVKM, per germline. Incomplete CDR3 DNA: TGTGCCAGCAGTTTAATGGGTCTAGAGAGCACAGATACG. Translation gives CASSLMGLESTDT. The whole CDR3 region reads CASSLMGLESTDTQYF. The full variable domain, rest sourced from reference TRBV28 and TRBJ2-3, is DVKVTQSSRYLVKRTGEKVFLECVQDMDHENMFWYRQDPGLGLRLIYFSYDVKMKEKGDIPEGYSVSREKKERFSLILESASTNQTSMYLCASSLMGLESTDTQYFGPGTRLTVL.

By proportion, this clone is medium-sized. The CDR3 end lies 3 residues beyond the end of the read and is filled in from the germline J gene. The genes are TRBV29-1 and TRBJ2-2; D is ambiguous. V was trimmed by 6 bases and J by 7 bases, leaving 12 bases between them. The CDR3 runs to 12 residues. Germline loops: CDR1 SQVTM, CDR2 ANQGSEA. CDR3 amino acids: CSVRQGRGELFF. CDR3 DNA (partial): TGCAGCGTACGTCAAGGGCGCGGGGAG.

This clone was counted at least ten times. Coverage ceases 3 residues before the CDR3 finishes, and the germline J gene fills in the end. The rearrangement joins TRBV20-1 to TRBJ2-2; 8 positions agree with TRBD2. V was clipped by 1 base and J by 6 bases; unmatched bases: 22. The CDR3 spans 20 residues. Germline CDR1 DFQATT, CDR2 SNEGSKA (reference sequence). The CDR3 DNA, read in part, is TGCAGTGCTAGAGGTAGCAGCGGGAGAGGTTTAGGAACCCGCGCCGGGGAG. Translating it yields CSARGSSGRGLGTRAGE. The whole CDR3 is CSARGSSGRGLGTRAGELFF.

This clone was counted many times. The read halts 3 residues ahead of the CDR3 end, with the missing end drawn from the germline J gene. The V and J genes are TRBV14 and TRBJ2-1; 7 bases are a match to TRBD2. Germline V gene data show CDR1 as SGHDN and CDR2 as FVKESK. V was pared by 1 base and J by 6 bases, with 9 bases of the junction left unmatched. The CDR3 spans 16 residues. The part of the CDR3 DNA that was read is TGTGCCAGCAGCCAAGTGGGGGGGAGAATGGGCAATGAG. It is translated as CASSQVGGRMGNE. The CDR3 in full is CASSQVGGRMGNEQFF.

This clone was detected ten times or more. The read ends 3 residues shy of where the CDR3 ends; the end is completed using the germline J gene. The chain joins TRBV20-1 to TRBJ2-5; D ambiguous. The CDR3 is 14 residues long. V dropped 0 bases and J dropped 0 bases, with 8 bases sitting between them. Germline assignment: CDR1 DFQATT and CDR2 SNEGSKA (reference sequence). CDR3 DNA (partial): TGCAGTGCTAGAGAGGCCAGATACCAAGAGACC. Its translation: CSAREARYQET. The complete CDR3 reads CSAREARYQETQYF.

This clone was detected many times. From the germline J gene comes the end of the CDR3, since the read stops 3 residues before it. The V and J genes are TRBV18 and TRBJ2-7; TRBD2 matches at 7 bases. V lost 2 bases to trimming and J lost 3 bases; unmatched junction nucleotides: 10. There are 16 residues in the CDR3. Looked up from germline, CDR1 is KGHSH and CDR2 is LQKENI. This CDR3 is CASSPGVGGVGYEQYF. The DNA read from the CDR3 is TGTGCCAGCTCACCAGGGGTTGGGGGGGTCGGCTACGAG.

Turning to this clone: The read is 3 residues too short to cover the CDR3 end, so that end is filled in from the germline J gene. The chain recombines TRBV7-2 with TRBJ2-7; 11 positions match TRBD2. The V segment lost 3 bases and the J segment 3 bases; nucleotides outside the gene matches: 4. Germline CDR1 and CDR2: SGHTA and FQGNSA. CDR3 length: 15 residues. This chain's CDR3 is CASSFLGTSGYEQYF. The CDR3 bases that were read are TGTGCCAGCAGCTTCCTTGGGACTAGCGGCTACGAG.

This clone has at least ten counts. The CDR3 end lies 3 residues beyond the end of the read and is filled in from the germline J gene. The chain joins TRBV20-1 to TRBJ2-3; 9 bases agree with TRBD2. Germline V gene data show CDR1 as DFQATT and CDR2 as SNEGSKA (reference sequence). The CDR3 extends over 14 amino acids. V shed 6 bases, J shed 6 bases, and the junction held 10 bases outside the gene matches. The DNA read from the CDR3 is TGCAGTGCAACCCCGGCTAGCGGGATTGATACG. Translation gives CSATPASGIDT. The full CDR3 sequence reads CSATPASGIDTQYF.